Shown below are 29 T cell receptor beta chains from a single sample sequenced in a study of cytomegalovirus exposure and HLA in healthy donors. A multiplex PCR was run with 60 Vbeta primers and 13 Jbeta primers. Measured with immunoSEQ multiplex PCR; TCRdb has only the in-frame clones, and not every one. Seen here are approximately 160,000 clones, 75% to 90% observed once, and the top ten hold roughly 2%. Sequencing input: PBMCs. The receptors stem from a human donor in good health.

The CDR3 DNA is TGTGCCAGCAGTTCTTCACTAGCAGCCGGGGGGACCCAGTACTTC. It is translated as CASSSSLAAGGTQYF. The rearrangement links TRBV6-5 to TRBJ2-5, with D tentatively TRBD2 (6 bases). Germline V gene sequence: CDR1 MNHEY, CDR2 SVGAGI. The CDR3 is 15 residues long. V was pared by 4 bases and J by 7 bases, with 19 bases between.

This sequence joins TRBV6-1 and TRBJ1-5; D not resolved. V lost 4 bases, J lost 0 bases, and 7 bases lay in between. Germline CDR1 is MNHNS and CDR2 is SASEGT. The CDR3 extends over 14 amino acids. This chain's CDR3 is CASSVGYSNQPQHF. The CDR3 DNA reads TGTGCCAGCAGTGTGGGCTATAGCAATCAGCCCCAGCATTTT.

V and J are TRBV21-1 and TRBJ1-5; TRBD1 was called by the table and not checked on the DNA. TRBV21-1 is an annotated pseudogene. This CDR3 contains 15 residues. Here the CDR3 DNA reads TGTGCCAGCAGCAAAGGACATGTTAGCAATCAGCCCCAGCATTTT. This translates into CASSKGHVSNQPQHF.

This clone was seen only a few times. The chain recombines TRBV6-5 with TRBJ2-5; TRBD1 might be the D (5 bases). The V gene lost 2 bases and the J gene lost 1 base, with 8 bases spanning the gap. CDR3 size: 14 residues. Germline V gene lookup returns CDR1 MNHEY and CDR2 SVGAGI. Written as DNA, the CDR3 is TGTGCCAGCAGTTACGGGGCAGCCCAAGAGACCCAGTACTTC. Its translation: CASSYGAAQETQYF.

This clone was seen only once. The chain uses TRBV15 and TRBJ1-5; TRBD1 might be the D (5 bases). This CDR3 region has 12 residues. V gave up 8 bases and J gave up 7 bases, with 12 bases separating them. CDR1 and CDR2 (germline): LNHNV, YYDKDF (reference sequence). The CDR3 DNA follows: TGTGCCACCGGGCGGGGCCTACAGCCCCAGCATTTT. Its translation is CATGRGLQPQHF. Supplemented by reference TRBV15 and TRBJ1-5, the full variable domain reads DAMVIQNPRYQVTQFGKPVTLSCSQTLNHNVMYWYQQKSSQAPKLLFHYYDKDFNNEADTPDNFQSRRPNTSFCFLDIRSPGLGDTAMYLCATGRGLQPQHFGDGTRLSIL.

V usage is TRBV12-5 and J usage is TRBJ2-7; 8 bases line up with TRBD1. The CDR3 spans 15 residues. CDR1 and CDR2 (germline): LGHNT, FRNRAP. Germline trimming cut 7 bases from V and 3 bases from J; bases unmatched to any gene: 11. The chain's CDR3 is CASAQGQVWDYEQYF. Here the CDR3 DNA reads TGTGCTAGTGCCCAGGGACAGGTGTGGGACTACGAGCAGTACTTC.

V usage is TRBV12-5 and J usage is TRBJ2-2; D may be TRBD2 (6 bases). The CDR3 consists of 13 residues. Looked up from germline, CDR1 is LGHNT and CDR2 is FRNRAP. CDR3 coding DNA: TGTGCCGGGTGGCGGGAGAACACCGGGGAGCTGTTTTTT. As protein: CAGWRENTGELFF.

The chain has TRBV11-3 and TRBJ2-7; no definite D call. V lost 5 bases and J lost 5, with 10 bases in between. Germline V lookup: CDR1 SGHNT, CDR2 YENEEA. This CDR3 contains 12 residues. The CDR3 bases are TGTGCCAGCAGCCTCCTAGTGGACGAGCAGTACTTC. This sequence encodes CASSLLVDEQYF.

The CDR3 loop reads CASSLSGSNYGYTF. CDR3 coding DNA: TGTGCCAGCAGCTTAAGCGGCAGTAACTATGGCTACACCTTC. This sequence joins TRBV11-3 and TRBJ1-2; D is ambiguous. CDR3 length equals 14 residues. CDR1 is SGHNT and CDR2 is YENEEA in the germline V gene. Trimming removed 2 bases at V and 1 base at J, with 8 bases between.

Comment on this clone: Different DNA sequences within this sample yield the same CDR3. V gene TRBV11-3 combines with J gene TRBJ1-1; maybe TRBD1 (6 bases). The CDR3 is 15 residues long. Looked up from germline, CDR1 is SGHNT and CDR2 is YENEEA. V dropped 1 base and J dropped 1 base, with 10 bases sitting between them. The CDR3 nucleotides read TGTGCCAGCAGCTTAGGCCAGGGGAGGAACACTGAAGCTTTCTTT. Translated: CASSLGQGRNTEAFF. Full variable domain (missing parts from reference TRBV11-3 and TRBJ1-1): EAGVVQSPRYKIIEKKQPVAFWCNPISGHNTLYWYLQNLGQGPELLIRYENEEAVDDSQLPKDRFSAERLKGVDSTLKIQPAELGDSAVYLCASSLGQGRNTEAFFGQGTRLTVV.

This clone was counted a single time. The chain links TRBV4-3 to TRBJ2-3; 8 nucleotides line up with TRBD1. J gave up 4 bases and V 0 bases, and 6 bases lay outside the gene matches. CDR1 LGHNA and CDR2 YSLEER come from the germline V gene. This CDR3 has 16 amino acids. The CDR3 coding sequence is TGCGCCAGCAGCCAAGAGTTGGGGACAGGAGCAGATACGCAGTATTTT. It yields the protein CASSQELGTGADTQYF.

In this sample, this clone turned up a few times. The chain links TRBV4-1 to TRBJ1-4; 9 nucleotides agree with TRBD1. Trimming cost V 3 bases and J 3 bases; bases outside gene matches: 5. In germline, CDR1 is MGHRA, CDR2 YSYEKL. The CDR3 extends over 16 amino acids. As DNA, the CDR3 is TGCGCCAGCAGCCAGGGGACAGGGCCGCCTAATGAAAAACTGTTTTTT. Protein sequence: CASSQGTGPPNEKLFF.

The chain combines TRBV18 with TRBJ1-2, with 10 bases matching TRBD1. The germline CDR1 and CDR2 sequences are KGHSH and LQKENI. The CDR3 loop spans 14 amino acids. The trim removed 0 bases at V and 5 bases at J, leaving 0 bases unmatched. The CDR3 bases are TGTGCCAGCTCACCACCGGGACAGGGGTATGGCTACACCTTC. Translation: CASSPPGQGYGYTF.

This chain joins TRBV5-4 and TRBJ2-5; tentative D call: TRBD1 (5 bases). The CDR3 has 13 residues. V was cut by 0 bases and J by 6 bases, with 9 bases left in between. Germline-derived CDR1 and CDR2 are SGHNT and YYREEE (reference sequence). CDR3 region: CASSLGGGQTQYF. In DNA form, the CDR3 reads TGTGCCAGCAGCTTGGGGGGCGGTCAGACCCAGTACTTC.

This chain joins TRBV29-1 and TRBJ2-5; 7 bases map to TRBD1. The DNA end is more similar to TRBJ2-7, so the J call may be wrong. Germline loops: CDR1 SQVTM, CDR2 ANQGSEA. This CDR3 has 14 residues. The CDR3 nucleotides read TGCAGCGTGACGCGACAGGGAACCCTCTACGAGCAGTACTTC. This encodes CSVTRQGTLYEQYF.

This chain uses TRBV4-3 with TRBJ1-1; D is possibly TRBD1 (6 bases). V shed 0 bases and J shed 1 base, with 18 bases lying between them. Germline values: CDR1 LGHNA, CDR2 YSLEER. There are 18 residues in the CDR3. Here the CDR3 reads CASSQDLSGRGPNTEAFF. The CDR3 DNA is TGCGCCAGCAGCCAAGATTTATCCGGCAGGGGCCCGAACACTGAAGCTTTCTTT.

The gene calls are TRBV2 and TRBJ1-2, with a weak D call TRBD1 (6 bases). Between the trimmed V and J ends, which lost 4 bases and 3 bases, there was a span of 9 bases. The germline V gene has CDR1 SNHLY and CDR2 FYNNEI. This CDR3 is built from 13 residues. CDR3 DNA sequence: TGTGCCAGCAGTGCGGACAGCGACTATGGCTACACCTTC. Its protein is CASSADSDYGYTF.

The rearrangement links TRBV9 to TRBJ1-4; 7 bases line up with TRBD1. J was trimmed by 3 bases and V by 4 bases; bases with no gene match: 6. CDR1 SGDLS and CDR2 YYNGEE come from the germline V gene. CDR3 length equals 15 residues. This CDR3 reads CASSFRDRANEKLFF. The CDR3 DNA reads TGTGCCAGCAGCTTCCGGGACAGAGCTAATGAAAAACTGTTTTTT.

V usage is TRBV6-5 and J usage is TRBJ1-1; TRBD1 agrees at 9 bases. CDR3 size: 15 residues. Germline V gene data show CDR1 as MNHEY and CDR2 as SVGAGI. Trimming cost V 6 bases and J 0 bases; bases outside gene matches: 5. CDR3 in DNA: TGTGCCAGCAGCCCTACAGGGGGCCTGAACACTGAAGCTTTCTTT. Its translation is CASSPTGGLNTEAFF.

The V call is TRBV7-2, the J call TRBJ1-5; 8 bases fit TRBD1. The CDR3 extends over 15 amino acids. The V segment lost 5 bases and the J segment 5 bases; nucleotides outside the gene matches: 8. The germline gives CDR1 SGHTA, CDR2 FQGNSA. The CDR3 coding sequence is TGTGCCAGCAGCCGCAAGGACAGGGCAGATCAGCCCCAGCATTTT. It is translated as CASSRKDRADQPQHF.

V and J are TRBV29-1 and TRBJ2-7; 7 bases are shared with TRBD2. This CDR3 contains 11 residues. Germline lookup yields CDR1 SQVTM and CDR2 ANQGSEA. Losses at the gene ends were 3 bases for V and 4 bases for J; bases not matched to a gene: 0. This chain's CDR3 is CSVEGGYEQYF. DNA for the CDR3: TGCAGCGTTGAGGGGGGGTACGAGCAGTACTTC.

CDR3 loop: CASSSRGVDSNYGYTF. The CDR3 DNA follows: TGTGCCAGCAGCTCCAGAGGCGTAGACTCTAACTATGGCTACACCTTC. The V and J genes are TRBV5-4 and TRBJ1-2; D is unclear. CDR1 and CDR2 (germline): SGHNT, YYREEE (reference sequence). The CDR3 covers 16 residues. V lost 3 bases, J lost 0 bases, and 15 bases lay in between. The complete variable domain, with remaining parts taken from reference TRBV5-4 and TRBJ1-2, reads ETGVTQSPTHLIKTRGQQVTLRCSSQSGHNTVSWYQQALGQGPQFIFQYYREEENGRGNFPPRFSGLQFPNYSSELNVNALELDDSALYLCASSSRGVDSNYGYTFGSGTRLTVV.

The chain couples TRBV2 to TRBJ1-1; D is unclear. The germline V gene has CDR1 SNHLY and CDR2 FYNNEI. Trimming took 3 bases from V and 5 from J, leaving 10 bases between them. The CDR3 runs to 13 residues. CDR3 protein: CASSEGSSTEAFF. The CDR3 DNA is TGTGCCAGCAGTGAGGGCAGCTCGACTGAAGCTTTCTTT.

This chain joins TRBV4-1 and TRBJ2-7; weak D call: TRBD2 (8 bases). The CDR3 totals 17 residues. Trimming removed 0 bases from V and 3 bases from J, with 18 bases in between. The germline CDR1 and CDR2 sequences are MGHRA and YSYEKL. CDR3: CASSQETGRLAIYEQYF. The CDR3 DNA follows: TGCGCCAGCAGCCAAGAGACAGGGAGACTAGCGATCTACGAGCAGTACTTC.

The rearrangement uses TRBV10-2 and TRBJ2-1, with 7 bases aligning to TRBD2. CDR1 and CDR2 (germline): WSHSY, SAAADI. This CDR3 is built from 13 residues. V shed 4 bases and J 8 bases; nucleotides not matched to a gene: 5. DNA for the CDR3: TGCGCCAGCAGTGTCTGGGGGGGGGATGAGCAGTTCTTC. It translates to CASSVWGGDEQFF.

The chain couples TRBV5-1 to TRBJ2-5; 9 bases match TRBD2. J gave up 1 base and V 4 bases, and 2 bases lay outside the gene matches. The CDR3 is 14 residues long. Germline V CDR1 and CDR2: SGHRS, YFSETQ. CDR3 amino acids: CASSTRGGQETQYF. CDR3 nucleotide sequence: TGCGCCAGCAGCACGCGGGGGGGCCAAGAGACCCAGTACTTC. Using reference TRBV5-1 and TRBJ2-5 for the parts outside the CDR3, the full variable domain is KAGVTQTPRYLIKTRGQQVTLSCSPISGHRSVSWYQQTPGQGLQFLFEYFSETQRNKGNFPGRFSGRQFSNSRSEMNVSTLELGDSALYLCASSTRGGQETQYFGPGTRLLVL.

The J gene is TRBJ1-2, the V gene TRBV6-5; TRBD1 is a possible D gene (5 bases). Germline assignment: CDR1 MNHEY and CDR2 SVGAGI. V was shortened by 2 bases and J by 4 bases, with 11 bases between the two germline ends. The CDR3 is made up of 14 amino acids. The CDR3 sequence: CASSYRQGPYGYTF. The CDR3 DNA is TGTGCCAGCAGTTACCGTCAGGGTCCCTATGGCTACACCTTC.

The chain is built from TRBV19 and TRBJ2-7; the match to TRBD2 covers 8 bases. The CDR3 is made up of 13 amino acids. Trimming removed 10 bases from V and 0 bases from J; junction bases left unmatched: 5. Germline CDR1 LNHDA, CDR2 SQIVND (reference sequence). The CDR3 spells CATTGGNSYEQYF. CDR3 DNA sequence: TGTGCCACCACGGGGGGGAACTCCTACGAGCAGTACTTC.

The chain links TRBV7-2 to TRBJ2-3; unclear D gene. V was trimmed by 1 base and J by 2 bases, leaving 10 bases between them. CDR3 length equals 15 residues. The germline V gene encodes CDR1 SGHTA and CDR2 FQGNSA. The CDR3 loop is CASSLGGYNTDTQYF. Here the CDR3 DNA reads TGTGCCAGCAGCTTAGGAGGATACAACACAGATACGCAGTATTTT.